This T cell receptor beta chain was retrieved from a study of identical twins. Findings of the study overall: With monozygotic twins, out-of-frame TCR alpha sharing exceeded what models estimated. Within cord blood, abundant beta clonotypes carried fewer insertions, but memory repertoires showed no such trend.

In TCRdb, the 5' RACE reads were re-called with MiXCR into one record per CDR3 protein. The table has 500,000 or so distinct CDR3 sequences, roughly a fifth seen once. This clonotype was observed many times. As yet, its antigen is unknown. The CDR3 is 14 amino acids. Losses at the gene ends were 1 base for V and 3 bases for J; bases not matched to a gene: 2. Germline lookup yields CDR1 DFQATT and CDR2 SNEGSKA (reference sequence). Separately, the same data were catalogued under a study of T cells expressing NK-cell markers. From that report: Obtained from sorted CD3+CD56+NKG2C+, CD3+CD56+NKG2C- and CD3+CD56-NKG2C+ T cells were the TCR beta repertoires. What remained unclear was the HCMV specificity of expanded NKG2C+ T cell clones.

The sample comprised CD4+ T cells sorted from blood. The rearrangement links TRBV20-1 to TRBJ1-5; 8 bases map to TRBD1. This sequence was found in a woman in her late teens or twenties in good health. The DNA for the CDR3 is TGCAGTGCTAGAGCACAGGGGGTCAATCAGCCCCAGCATTTT. Its translation is CSARAQGVNQPQHF.